Presented here are 12 T cell receptor beta chains from one specimen sequenced in a study of shared clonotypes between healthy human individuals (dated by TCRdb to 2018 to 2021). Library generation was performed with the immunoSEQ multiplex PCR assay. Not all clones reach the TCRdb copy of this immuneACCESS table, which keeps in-frame sequences only. Checked studies attribute under half of the gap to unresolved V genes and leave the rest unexplained. Recorded for this sample are some 2.4 million clones; roughly 93% of them occurred a single time. The ten largest clones take up around 0.4% of the sample. The sequenced material came from naive CD4+ T cells from PBMCs. This sample's cell subset or site label indicates: CD45RA+ positively selected. All receptors come from a man younger than 30 in good health. Some clones in this sample may be carry-over from other donors' samples.

In its sample, this clone was seen a few times. V and J are TRBV5-4 and TRBJ1-5, with D perhaps matching TRBD1 (6 bases). Germline values: CDR1 SGHNT, CDR2 YYREEE (reference sequence). V was clipped by 4 bases and J by 3 bases, with 11 bases between them. The length of the CDR3 is 14 residues. The CDR3 nucleotides are TGTGCCAGCAGCGAGGACAGATACAATCAGCCCCAGCATTTT. This encodes CASSEDRYNQPQHF.

The chain links TRBV9 to TRBJ2-1, with TRBD2 identical over 12 bases. The CDR3 is 21 amino acids. V lost 2 bases and J lost 6; bases outside the gene matches: 21. CDR1 is SGDLS and CDR2 is YYNGEE in the germline V gene. CDR3: CASSVVFRTSGARRVSNEQFF. CDR3 nucleotides: TGTGCCAGCAGCGTGGTTTTCAGGACTAGCGGGGCCCGAAGGGTGTCCAATGAGCAGTTCTTC.

Details on this clone: Germline and junction disagree at one end, which may indicate a read error. The CDR3: CASTLGGQTQYF. CDR3 bases: TGTGCCAGCACCTTAGGGGGACAGACCCAGTACTTC. This chain uses TRBV7-9 with TRBJ2-5; perhaps TRBD1 as D (6 bases). This CDR3 has 12 amino acids. The germline V gene has CDR1 SEHNR and CDR2 FQNEAQ (reference sequence).

The chain uses TRBV19 and TRBJ2-1; TRBD1 matches at 10 bases. The CDR3 runs 16 residues. CDR1 is LNHDA, CDR2 SQIVND, per germline (reference sequence). V trimming: 5 bases; J trimming: 4 bases; junction bases outside the gene matches: 8. The CDR3 DNA follows: TGTGCCAGTAGTTCTTACCGGGACAGGGGATACAATGAGCAGTTCTTC. It specifies CASSSYRDRGYNEQFF.

This chain links TRBV9 with TRBJ2-1; D is ambiguous. V was trimmed by 4 bases and J by 9 bases, leaving 17 bases between them. The CDR3 length is 14 residues. Germline CDR1 and CDR2: SGDLS and YYNGEE. Here the CDR3 reads CASSFDSELREQFF. As DNA, the CDR3 is TGTGCCAGCAGCTTCGACTCTGAGTTGCGTGAGCAGTTCTTC.

This rearrangement joins TRBV28 to TRBJ2-2; 7 bases agree with TRBD1. This CDR3 region has 16 residues. J was trimmed by 2 bases and V by 6 bases; bases with no gene match: 9. Germline CDR1 and CDR2: MDHEN and SYDVKM. CDR3 DNA sequence: TGTGCCAGCAGGCCGCCGGGACAGTCTAACACCGGGGAGCTGTTTTTT. Protein sequence: CASRPPGQSNTGELFF.

The rearrangement links TRBV2 to TRBJ1-1; possible D gene TRBD1, 6 bases. CDR3 size: 14 residues. Germline loops: CDR1 SNHLY, CDR2 FYNNEI. Trimming cost V 7 bases and J 3 bases, with 15 bases left between them. CDR3 region: CASTLERGDTEAFF. The CDR3 region has the DNA TGTGCCAGCACCCTAGAGAGGGGGGACACTGAAGCTTTCTTT.

This clone has a single count. V is TRBV25-1 and J is TRBJ2-5; weak D call: TRBD1 (5 bases). The J call is uncertain, as TRBJ2-7 better fits the DNA end. The CDR3 consists of 14 residues. Per the germline V gene, CDR1 is MGHDK and CDR2 is SYGVNS. The CDR3 region is CASSVAGPLYEQYF. CDR3 nucleotide sequence: TGTGCCAGCAGTGTGGCAGGGCCCCTCTACGAGCAGTACTTC.

The genes are TRBV5-1 and TRBJ2-1; 8 positions agree with TRBD2. This CDR3 is built from 15 residues. J gave up 9 bases and V 3 bases, and 11 bases lay outside the gene matches. Germline V gene lookup returns CDR1 SGHRS and CDR2 YFSETQ. CDR3 sequence: CASSSLRREVAEQFF. CDR3 sequence (DNA): TGCGCCAGCAGCTCCCTAAGGCGGGAGGTCGCTGAGCAGTTCTTC. The variable domain in full, completed from reference TRBV5-1 and TRBJ2-1, reads KAGVTQTPRYLIKTRGQQVTLSCSPISGHRSVSWYQQTPGQGLQFLFEYFSETQRNKGNFPGRFSGRQFSNSRSEMNVSTLELGDSALYLCASSSLRREVAEQFFGPGTRLTVL.

The V gene is TRBV28, the J gene TRBJ1-6, with D possibly TRBD1 on 5 matching bases. The CDR3 runs 15 residues. Looked up from germline, CDR1 is MDHEN and CDR2 is SYDVKM. V lost 7 bases, J lost 9 bases, and 19 bases lay in between. CDR3 loop: CASKWDLRGGSPLHF. The CDR3, as DNA: TGTGCCAGCAAGTGGGACCTCCGCGGAGGTTCACCCCTCCACTTT.

The chain couples TRBV28 to TRBJ1-4; 9 nucleotides align to TRBD1. V gave up 3 bases and J gave up 5 bases; unmatched junction bases: 4. CDR3 length equals 15 residues. Germline-derived CDR1 and CDR2 are MDHEN and SYDVKM. Here the CDR3 reads CASSFGGTGNEKLFF. As DNA, the CDR3 is TGTGCCAGCAGTTTCGGCGGGACAGGGAATGAAAAACTGTTTTTT.

This chain links TRBV19 with TRBJ2-1; D possibly corresponds to TRBD2 (7 bases). The CDR3 has 16 residues. The V gene lost 5 bases and the J gene lost 3 bases, with 17 bases spanning the gap. CDR1 is LNHDA and CDR2 is SQIVND in the germline V gene (reference sequence). CDR3 sequence (DNA): TGTGCCAGTAGTGGGGGGGGCATGCGGATCTACAATGAGCAGTTCTTC. Its translation is CASSGGGMRIYNEQFF.